The clone carrying this T cell receptor beta chain was detected ten times or more. CDR3 length: 17 residues. Trimming took 5 bases from V and 3 from J; bases not matched to a gene: 14. Germline V gene lookup returns CDR1 MDHEN and CDR2 SYDVKM. Unsorted libraries were generated from 2 million PBMCs held at -80 degrees C. TCRdb reprocessed the 5' RACE reads via MiXCR and lists one record per CDR3 protein. The table has 75,000 to 80,000 distinct CDR3 sequences, approximately 5% seen once. This record belongs to a study of neurological immune-mediated disorders. The rearrangement uses TRBV28 and TRBJ2-5, with 8 positions matching TRBD2. Sample: PBMCs. The TCR comes from a woman in her 30s with multiple sclerosis. Here the CDR3 reads CASSQAGTSRFKETQYF. DNA of the CDR3: TGTGCCAGCAGTCAGGCCGGGACTAGTAGATTCAAAGAGACCCAGTACTTC.